This TCR beta chain was recovered during a study of early T cells in non-severe SARS-CoV-2 infection. For the study at large: Sequencing of unsorted whole blood was done on bulk RNA, leaving chains unpaired.

CDR1 and CDR2 from the germline V gene are MNHEY and SMNVEV (reference sequence). The germline V and J ends were trimmed by 3 bases and 0 bases, with 16 bases remaining between them. The CDR3 totals 17 residues. Separate cDNA molecules each had unique molecular identifiers attached to them. TCRdb ran MiXCR on the 5' RACE reads and lists one entry per CDR3 protein. The repertoire holds under 85,000 distinct CDR3 sequences, with 12% as singletons. The sequence derives from an adult who was a healthcare worker with PCR-confirmed SARS-CoV-2 infection or an uninfected control (not recorded which). The donor label of this sample is uncertain. The rearrangement links TRBV27 to TRBJ2-3; possible D gene TRBD1, 5 bases. The sequences come from whole blood, collected at baseline. Here the CDR3 reads CASSLEGETLSTDTQYF. CDR3 nucleotide sequence: TGTGCCAGCAGTTTGGAAGGGGAAACCCTTAGCACAGATACGCAGTATTTT.